This TCR beta chain was found in a study of regulatory T cells in long-lasting Graves disease. Arm-PCR of CDR3 regions and iRepertoire HTBI primers were used to build TCR beta libraries. TCRdb re-analysed the multiplex PCR reads in MiXCR, keeping a single row per CDR3 protein. Here the sample spans approximately 690,000 distinct CDR3 sequences, 30% being singletons. This clonotype was detected ten times or more. The CDR3 has 15 residues. Trimming took 7 bases from V and 8 from J; bases not matched to a gene: 9. Time point indicated: persistent/refractory GD, antithyroid drugs over 5 years with positive TRAb. RNA extracted from PBMCs served as the sequencing template.

This clonotype was sampled from a female donor with Graves disease. Here the sequenced sample was peripheral blood mononuclear cells (PBMCs), taken when the disease was refractory, from a patient treated with antithyroid drugs. The V gene is TRBV12-3 or TRBV12-4, the J gene TRBJ1-6; 9 bases line up with TRBD1. CDR3 amino acids: CASKRQGVVDSPLHF. The CDR3 DNA is TGTGCCAGCAAACGACAGGGGGTGGTCGATTCACCCCTCCACTTT.